This T cell receptor (beta chain) was profiled in a study of T-cell memory formation after mild COVID-19 (dated by TCRdb to about 2021). Context from the whole study: Most TCR sequence clusters were specific to one of the two donors. Longitudinal TCRalpha and TCRbeta repertoire sequencing tracked T-cell clones expanding and contracting after mild COVID-19 in a couple of donors. The cohort was made up of two young adult volunteers, one female and one male, who were previously healthy. Overall study results and their limits: Contracting CD4+ clones turned up mainly in the CM and EM memory subsets, whereas EMRA was where CD8+ clones were enriched. Some responding clones were detected in pre-infection memory, suggesting pre-existing cross-reactive memory T cells joined the SARS-CoV-2 response. Only a couple of mild cases were covered by the study, and larger cohorts that include severe cases with pre-infection samples were considered necessary. Whether the second-wave clones peaking on day 37 were SARS-CoV-2 specific was not confirmed. Clones that contracted from day 15 to 85 showed balanced CD4/CD8 phenotypes, whereas a second wave of clones that expanded from day 15 to 37 leaned towards CD4+.

TCRdb records Illumina NovaSeq 6000 as the sequencer. cDNA libraries for TCRalpha and TCRbeta were prepared by 5'RACE using constant-segment primers, with sample barcodes and unique molecular identifiers added. Trizol reagent was used to extract RNA from every sample. Amplification of the libraries took two PCR steps, and the second step added a second sample barcode plus Illumina TruSeq adapters. Sequencing of the libraries was done on an Illumina NovaSeq, producing 2 x 150 bp paired-end reads. The published analysis was carried out like this. Reads were demultiplexed and collapsed into UMI-guided consensus sequences with migec v1.2.7. Using mixcr v2.1.11, the UMI consensuses were aligned to TRA and TRB V and J templates and assembled into clonotypes. Clonotypes were classified as expanded or contracted when called significant by both edgeR and NoisET, with noise models trained on biological replicates. For edgeR calls, the cutoffs were a false discovery rate-adjusted p below 0.01 and a log2 fold-change threshold of 1. PCA with hierarchical clustering of max-normalized trajectories of the 1000 most abundant clonotypes was used as exploratory dynamics analysis. Separately sequenced CD4+ and CD8+ repertoires were used to assign a CD4 or CD8 phenotype to each responding clone. TCRdb reanalyzed the raw reads on its own, using fastp at Q25 for trimming and MiXCR for clone calling, and kept in-frame beta chains. Rows are combined by CDR3 protein, so each entry shows the most common genes and DNA. For this entry, the V and J calls and clone size follow TCRdb and not the study's own pipeline. The sample yields 260,000 or so distinct CDR3 sequences; over 15% were counted once. Clones ranked in the top ten supply roughly 21% of the sample.

Worth noting for this clonotype: Its antigen remains unidentified. No base-level quality is on record; no much larger clone is a single base apart.

Ficoll-Paque density gradient centrifugation was used to isolate PBMCs. Inclusive of the bounding cysteine and phenylalanine, the CDR3 is 14 residues long. CDR3 DNA is the only sequence kept; it has 42 bases, read in frame from the first base. According to the germline V gene, CDR1 reads SGHTA and CDR2 reads FQGTGA. V is reduced by 5 bases and J by 4 bases, leaving a spacing of 13 bases between them. This sequence uses TRBV7-3 and TRBJ2-3, with TRBD1 as a weak D call on 6 bases. Sequences were obtained from PBMCs or a T cell subset sorted from them (not recorded which). This TCR derives from a man between 18 and 35 years old who had mild COVID-19 (a few samples of this study predate the infection). The sample titles of this study are shuffled in the database, so cell type and time point are left out; the donor was told from shared clones. Read as DNA, the sequence is TGTGCCAGCAGCCTCACAGGGTATGCAGATACGCAGTATTTT. Translation gives CASSLTGYADTQYF.